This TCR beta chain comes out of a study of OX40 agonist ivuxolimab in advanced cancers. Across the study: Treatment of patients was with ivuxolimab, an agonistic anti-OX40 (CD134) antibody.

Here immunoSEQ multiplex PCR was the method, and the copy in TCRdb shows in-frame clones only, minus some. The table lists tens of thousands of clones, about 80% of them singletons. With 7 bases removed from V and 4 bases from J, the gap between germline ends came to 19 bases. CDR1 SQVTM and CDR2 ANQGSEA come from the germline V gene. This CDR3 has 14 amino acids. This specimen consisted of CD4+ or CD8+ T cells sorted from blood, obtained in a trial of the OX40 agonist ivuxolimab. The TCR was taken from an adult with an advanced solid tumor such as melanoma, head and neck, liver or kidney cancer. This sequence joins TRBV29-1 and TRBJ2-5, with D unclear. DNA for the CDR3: TGCAGCGCCGAGGAGACTGCCCCGCCAGAGACCCAGTACTTC. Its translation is CSAEETAPPETQYF.